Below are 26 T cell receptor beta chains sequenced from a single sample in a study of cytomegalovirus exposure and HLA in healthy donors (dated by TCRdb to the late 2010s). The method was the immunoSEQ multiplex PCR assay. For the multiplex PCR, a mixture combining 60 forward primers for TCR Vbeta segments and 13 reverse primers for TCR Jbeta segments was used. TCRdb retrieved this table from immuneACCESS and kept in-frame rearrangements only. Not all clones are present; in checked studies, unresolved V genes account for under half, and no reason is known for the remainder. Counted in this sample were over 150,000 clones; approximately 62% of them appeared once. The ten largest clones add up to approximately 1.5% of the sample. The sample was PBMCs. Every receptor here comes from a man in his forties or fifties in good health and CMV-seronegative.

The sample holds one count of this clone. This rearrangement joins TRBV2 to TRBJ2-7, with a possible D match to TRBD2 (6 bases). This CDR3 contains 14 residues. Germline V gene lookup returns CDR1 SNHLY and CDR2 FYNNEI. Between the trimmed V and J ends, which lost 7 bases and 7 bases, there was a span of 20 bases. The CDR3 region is CASTPRGGTSEQYF. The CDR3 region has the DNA TGTGCCAGCACTCCCCGGGGAGGTACGAGTGAGCAGTACTTC.

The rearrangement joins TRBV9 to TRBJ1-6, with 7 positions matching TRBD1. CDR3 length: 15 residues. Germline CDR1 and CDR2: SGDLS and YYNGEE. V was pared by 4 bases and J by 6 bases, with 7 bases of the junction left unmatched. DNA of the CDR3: TGTGCCAGCAGCAACCGACAGGGTGGTAATTCACCCCTCCACTTT. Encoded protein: CASSNRQGGNSPLHF.

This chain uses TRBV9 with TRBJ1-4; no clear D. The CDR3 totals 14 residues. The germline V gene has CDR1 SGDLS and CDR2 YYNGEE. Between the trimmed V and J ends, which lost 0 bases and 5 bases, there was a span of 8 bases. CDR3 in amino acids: CASSVGVGNEKLFF. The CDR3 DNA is TGTGCCAGCAGCGTAGGGGTCGGGAATGAAAAACTGTTTTTT.

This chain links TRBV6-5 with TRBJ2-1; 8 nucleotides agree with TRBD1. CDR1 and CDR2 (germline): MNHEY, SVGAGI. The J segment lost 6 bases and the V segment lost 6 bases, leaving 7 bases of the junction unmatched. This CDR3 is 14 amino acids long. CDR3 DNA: TGTGCCAGCAGCCCACAGGGGGTGGTCAATGAGCAGTTCTTC. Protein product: CASSPQGVVNEQFF.

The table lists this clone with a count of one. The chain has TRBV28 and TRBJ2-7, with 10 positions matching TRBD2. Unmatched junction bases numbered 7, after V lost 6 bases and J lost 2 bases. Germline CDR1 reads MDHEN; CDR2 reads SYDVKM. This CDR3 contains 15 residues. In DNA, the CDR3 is TGTGCCAGCAGCTTAGTAGCGGGGGGAACCTACGAGCAGTACTTC. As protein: CASSLVAGGTYEQYF.

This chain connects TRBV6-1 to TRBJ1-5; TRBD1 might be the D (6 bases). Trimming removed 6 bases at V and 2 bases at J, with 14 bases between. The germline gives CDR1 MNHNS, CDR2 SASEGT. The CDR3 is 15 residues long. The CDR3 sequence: CASRDLRQGNQPQHF. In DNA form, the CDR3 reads TGTGCCAGCAGGGATCTACGACAGGGCAATCAGCCCCAGCATTTT.

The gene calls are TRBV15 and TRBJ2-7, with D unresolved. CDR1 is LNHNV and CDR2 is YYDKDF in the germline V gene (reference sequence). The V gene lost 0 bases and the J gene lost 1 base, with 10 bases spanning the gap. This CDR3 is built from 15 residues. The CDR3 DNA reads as TGTGCCACCAGCAGAGATCAATTGGAGTCCTACGAGCAGTACTTC. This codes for CATSRDQLESYEQYF. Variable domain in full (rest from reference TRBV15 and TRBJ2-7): DAMVIQNPRYQVTQFGKPVTLSCSQTLNHNVMYWYQQKSSQAPKLLFHYYDKDFNNEADTPDNFQSRRPNTSFCFLDIRSPGLGDTAMYLCATSRDQLESYEQYFGPGTRLTVT.

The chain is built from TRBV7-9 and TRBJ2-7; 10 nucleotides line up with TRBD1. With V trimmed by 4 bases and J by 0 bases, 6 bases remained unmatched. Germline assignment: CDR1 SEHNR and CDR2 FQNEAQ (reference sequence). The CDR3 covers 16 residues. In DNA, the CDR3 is TGTGCCAGCAGCTCACCAGACAGGGGGCTCTCCTACGAGCAGTACTTC. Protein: CASSSPDRGLSYEQYF.

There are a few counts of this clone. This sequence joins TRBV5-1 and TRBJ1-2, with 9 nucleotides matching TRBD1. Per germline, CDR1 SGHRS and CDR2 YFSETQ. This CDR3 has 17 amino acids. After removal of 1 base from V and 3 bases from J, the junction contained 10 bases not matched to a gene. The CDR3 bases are TGCGCCAGCAGCTTGAAGAAGGGACAGGGCAAAGACTATGGCTACACCTTC. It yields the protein CASSLKKGQGKDYGYTF.

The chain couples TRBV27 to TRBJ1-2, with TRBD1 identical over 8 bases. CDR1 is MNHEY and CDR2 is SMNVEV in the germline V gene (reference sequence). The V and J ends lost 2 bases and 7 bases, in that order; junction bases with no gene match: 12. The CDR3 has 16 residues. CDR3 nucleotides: TGTGCCAGCAGTTTAACGTCGGGACAGGTGGAGAGTGGCTACACCTTC. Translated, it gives CASSLTSGQVESGYTF.

CDR3 residues: CASSQDSGQEWYEQYF. In DNA form, the CDR3 reads TGCGCCAGCAGCCAGGACTCCGGACAGGAGTGGTACGAGCAGTACTTC. The chain joins TRBV4-3 to TRBJ2-7; 7 bases line up with TRBD1. Germline trimming cut 3 bases from V and 4 bases from J; bases unmatched to any gene: 12. Germline CDR1 is LGHNA and CDR2 is YSLEER. The CDR3 spans 16 residues.

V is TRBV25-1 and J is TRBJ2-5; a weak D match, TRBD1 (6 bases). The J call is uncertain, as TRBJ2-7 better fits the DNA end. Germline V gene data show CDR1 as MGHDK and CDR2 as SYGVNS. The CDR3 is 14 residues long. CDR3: CASRRDKGSYEQYF. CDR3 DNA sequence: TGTGCCAGCAGGAGGGACAAGGGGAGTTACGAGCAGTACTTC.

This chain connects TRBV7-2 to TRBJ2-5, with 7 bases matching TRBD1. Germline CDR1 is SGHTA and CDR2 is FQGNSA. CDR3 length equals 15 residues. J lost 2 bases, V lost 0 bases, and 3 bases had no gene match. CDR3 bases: TGTGCCAGCAGCTTAGCGACAGGGTTTCAAGAGACCCAGTACTTC. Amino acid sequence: CASSLATGFQETQYF.

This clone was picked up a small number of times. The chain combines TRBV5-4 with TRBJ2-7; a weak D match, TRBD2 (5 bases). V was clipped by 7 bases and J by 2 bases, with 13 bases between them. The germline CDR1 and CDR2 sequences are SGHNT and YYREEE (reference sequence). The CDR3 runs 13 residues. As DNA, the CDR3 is TGTGCCAGCCGGGAATCAGGCACCTACGAGCAGTACTTC. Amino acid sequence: CASRESGTYEQYF.

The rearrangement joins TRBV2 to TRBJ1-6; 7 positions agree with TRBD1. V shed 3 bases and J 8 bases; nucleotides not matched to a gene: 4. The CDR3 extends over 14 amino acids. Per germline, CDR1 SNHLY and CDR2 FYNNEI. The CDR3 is CASSEVTGHSPLHF. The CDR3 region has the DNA TGTGCCAGCAGTGAGGTGACAGGGCATTCACCCCTCCACTTT.

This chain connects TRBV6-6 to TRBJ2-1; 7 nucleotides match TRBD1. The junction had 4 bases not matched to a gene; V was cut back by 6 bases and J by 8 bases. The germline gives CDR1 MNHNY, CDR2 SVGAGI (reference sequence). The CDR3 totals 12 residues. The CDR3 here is CASRTTGDEQFF. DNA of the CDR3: TGTGCCAGCAGAACTACAGGGGATGAGCAGTTCTTC.

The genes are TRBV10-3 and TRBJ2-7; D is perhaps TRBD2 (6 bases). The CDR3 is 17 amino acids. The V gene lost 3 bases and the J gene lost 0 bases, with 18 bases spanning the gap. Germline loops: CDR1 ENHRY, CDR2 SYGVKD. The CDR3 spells CAISDYTGTESSYEQYF. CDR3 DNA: TGTGCCATCAGTGATTATACCGGGACTGAGAGCTCCTACGAGCAGTACTTC.

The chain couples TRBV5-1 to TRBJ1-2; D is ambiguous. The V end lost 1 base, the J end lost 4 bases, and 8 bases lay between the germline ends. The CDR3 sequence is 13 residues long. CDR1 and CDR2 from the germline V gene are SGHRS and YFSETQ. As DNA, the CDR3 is TGCGCCAGCAGCTTGCCGGGATCCTATGGCTACACCTTC. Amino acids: CASSLPGSYGYTF.

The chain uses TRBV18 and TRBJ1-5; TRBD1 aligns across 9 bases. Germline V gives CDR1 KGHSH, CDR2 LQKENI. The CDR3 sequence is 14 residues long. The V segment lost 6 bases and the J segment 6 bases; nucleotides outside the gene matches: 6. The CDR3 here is CASSGTGLSQPQHF. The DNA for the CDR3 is TGTGCCAGCTCCGGGACAGGGCTTAGTCAGCCCCAGCATTTT.

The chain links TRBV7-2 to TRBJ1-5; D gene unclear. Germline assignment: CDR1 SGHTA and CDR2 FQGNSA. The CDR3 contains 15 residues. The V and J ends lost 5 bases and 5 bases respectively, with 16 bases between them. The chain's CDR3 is CASSHRSGHDQPQHF. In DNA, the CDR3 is TGTGCCAGCAGCCACCGCTCTGGGCATGATCAGCCCCAGCATTTT.

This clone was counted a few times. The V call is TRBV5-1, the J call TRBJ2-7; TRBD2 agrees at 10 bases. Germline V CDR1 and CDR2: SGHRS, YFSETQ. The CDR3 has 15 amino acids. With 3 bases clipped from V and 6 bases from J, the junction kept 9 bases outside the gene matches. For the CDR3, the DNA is TGCGCCAGCAGCTCACAGCGGGGGGGCCTTAGCGAGCAGTACTTC. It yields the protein CASSSQRGGLSEQYF. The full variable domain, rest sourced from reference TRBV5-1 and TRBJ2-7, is KAGVTQTPRYLIKTRGQQVTLSCSPISGHRSVSWYQQTPGQGLQFLFEYFSETQRNKGNFPGRFSGRQFSNSRSEMNVSTLELGDSALYLCASSSQRGGLSEQYFGPGTRLTVT.

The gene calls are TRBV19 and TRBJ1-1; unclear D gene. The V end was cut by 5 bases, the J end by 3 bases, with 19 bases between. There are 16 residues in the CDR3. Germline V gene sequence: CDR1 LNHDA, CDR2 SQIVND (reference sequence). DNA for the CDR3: TGTGCCAGTAGTTACCTGCCGGGTGCCCGGGACACTGAAGCTTTCTTT. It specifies CASSYLPGARDTEAFF.

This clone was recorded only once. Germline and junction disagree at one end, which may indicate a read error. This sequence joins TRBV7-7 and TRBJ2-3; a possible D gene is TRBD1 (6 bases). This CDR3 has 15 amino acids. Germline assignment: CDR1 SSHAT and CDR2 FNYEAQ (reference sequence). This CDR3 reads CASSLAQGTLNTQYF. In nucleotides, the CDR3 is TGTGCTAGCAGCTTAGCACAGGGTACCCTCAATACGCAGTATTTT.

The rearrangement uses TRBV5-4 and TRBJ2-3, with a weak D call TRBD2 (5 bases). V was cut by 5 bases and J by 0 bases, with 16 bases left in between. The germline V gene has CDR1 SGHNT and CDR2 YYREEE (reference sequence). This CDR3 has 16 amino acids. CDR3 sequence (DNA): TGTGCCAGCAGTCCAAGGGCGGGCTCCAGCACAGATACGCAGTATTTT. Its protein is CASSPRAGSSTDTQYF.

The CDR3 loop reads CASSPRQGVYEQYF. CDR3 coding DNA: TGTGCCAGCAGCCCCAGACAGGGGGTCTACGAGCAGTACTTC. The chain links TRBV7-9 to TRBJ2-7; TRBD1 agrees at 9 bases. Germline values: CDR1 SEHNR, CDR2 FQNEAQ (reference sequence). With 5 bases clipped from V and 3 bases from J, the junction kept 5 bases outside the gene matches. The CDR3 is made up of 14 amino acids.

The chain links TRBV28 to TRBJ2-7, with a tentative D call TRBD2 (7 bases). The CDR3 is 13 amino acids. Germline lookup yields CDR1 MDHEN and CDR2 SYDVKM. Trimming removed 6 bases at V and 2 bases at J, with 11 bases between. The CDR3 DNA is TGTGCCAGCAGCGGAGGGGGGGCCTACGAGCAGTACTTC. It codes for CASSGGGAYEQYF.